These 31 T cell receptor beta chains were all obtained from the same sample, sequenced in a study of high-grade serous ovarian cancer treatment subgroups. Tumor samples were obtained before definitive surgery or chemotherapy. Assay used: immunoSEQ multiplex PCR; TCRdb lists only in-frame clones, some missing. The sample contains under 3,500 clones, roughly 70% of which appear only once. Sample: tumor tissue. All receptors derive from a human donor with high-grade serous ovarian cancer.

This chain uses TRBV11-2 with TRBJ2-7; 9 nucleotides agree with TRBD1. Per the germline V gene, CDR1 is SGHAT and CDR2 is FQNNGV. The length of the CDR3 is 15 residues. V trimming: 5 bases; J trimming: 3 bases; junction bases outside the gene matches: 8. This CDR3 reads CASSPQVDRGYEQYF. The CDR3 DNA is TGTGCCAGCAGCCCCCAAGTGGACAGGGGCTACGAGCAGTACTTC.

CDR3 nucleotide sequence: TGTGCCAGCTCACCACCCGGGAACATTCAGTACTTC. Protein: CASSPPGNIQYF. This chain connects TRBV18 to TRBJ2-4; D remains ambiguous. This CDR3 is 12 amino acids long. The V end was cut by 0 bases, the J end by 7 bases, with 4 bases between. The germline V gene encodes CDR1 KGHSH and CDR2 LQKENI. The whole variable domain, filled in from reference TRBV18 and TRBJ2-4, reads NAGVMQNPRHLVRRRGQEARLRCSPMKGHSHVYWYRQLPEEGLKFMVYLQKENIIDESGMPKERFSAEFPKEGPSILRIQQVVRGDSAAYFCASSPPGNIQYFGAGTRLSVL.

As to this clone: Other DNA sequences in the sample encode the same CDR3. CDR3 in DNA: TGTGCCAGCAGCGTAGGTCCTAGCGGGGGGGCGAATGAGCAGTTCTTC. This sequence encodes CASSVGPSGGANEQFF. The chain recombines TRBV9 with TRBJ2-1, with 12 bases lining up with TRBD2. After removal of 0 bases from V and 7 bases from J, the junction contained 5 bases not matched to a gene. CDR3 length: 16 residues. The germline V gene has CDR1 SGDLS and CDR2 YYNGEE.

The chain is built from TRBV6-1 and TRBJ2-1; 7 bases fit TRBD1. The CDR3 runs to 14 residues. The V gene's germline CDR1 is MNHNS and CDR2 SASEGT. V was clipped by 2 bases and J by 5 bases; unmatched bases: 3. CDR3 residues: CASSEWDRHNEQFF. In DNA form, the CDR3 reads TGTGCCAGCAGTGAATGGGACAGACACAATGAGCAGTTCTTC.

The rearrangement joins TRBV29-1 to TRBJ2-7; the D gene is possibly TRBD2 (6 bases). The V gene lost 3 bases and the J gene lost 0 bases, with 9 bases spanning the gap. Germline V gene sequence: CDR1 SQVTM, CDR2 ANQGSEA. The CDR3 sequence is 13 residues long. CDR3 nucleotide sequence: TGCAGCGTTGAGGAGGGTAGCTCCTACGAGCAGTACTTC. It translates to CSVEEGSSYEQYF.

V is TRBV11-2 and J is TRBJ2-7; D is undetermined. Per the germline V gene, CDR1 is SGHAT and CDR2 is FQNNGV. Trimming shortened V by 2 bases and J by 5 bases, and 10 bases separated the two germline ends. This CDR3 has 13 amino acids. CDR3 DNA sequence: TGTGCCAGCAGCTTAATTCGGGCAGACGAGCAGTACTTC. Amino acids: CASSLIRADEQYF.

The CDR3: CASTLGGWNTEAFF. DNA of the CDR3: TGTGCCAGCACCCTGGGCGGATGGAACACTGAAGCTTTCTTT. The chain recombines TRBV18 with TRBJ1-1; unclear D gene. CDR3 length: 14 amino acids. Trimming stripped 8 bases from V and 1 base from J, with 14 bases between. Looked up from germline, CDR1 is KGHSH and CDR2 is LQKENI.

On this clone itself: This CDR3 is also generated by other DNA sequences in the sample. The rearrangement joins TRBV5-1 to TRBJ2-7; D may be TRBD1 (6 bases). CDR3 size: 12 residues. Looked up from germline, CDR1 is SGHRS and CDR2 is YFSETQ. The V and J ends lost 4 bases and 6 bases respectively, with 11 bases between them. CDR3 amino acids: CASSTGTGEQYF. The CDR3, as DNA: TGCGCCAGCAGCACAGGGACGGGCGAGCAGTACTTC.

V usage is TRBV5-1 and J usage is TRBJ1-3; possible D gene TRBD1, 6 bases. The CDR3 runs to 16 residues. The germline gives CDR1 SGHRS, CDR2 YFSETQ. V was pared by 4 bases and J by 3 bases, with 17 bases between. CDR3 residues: CASSTGTTQDGNTIYF. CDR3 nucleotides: TGCGCCAGCAGCACCGGGACAACGCAAGATGGAAACACCATATATTTT.

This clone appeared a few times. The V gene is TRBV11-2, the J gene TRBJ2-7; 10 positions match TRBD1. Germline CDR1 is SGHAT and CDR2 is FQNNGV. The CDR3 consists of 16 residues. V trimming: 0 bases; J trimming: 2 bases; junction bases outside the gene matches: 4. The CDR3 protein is CASSLDTGTGAYEQYF. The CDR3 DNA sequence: TGTGCCAGCAGCTTAGATACCGGGACAGGGGCCTACGAGCAGTACTTC.

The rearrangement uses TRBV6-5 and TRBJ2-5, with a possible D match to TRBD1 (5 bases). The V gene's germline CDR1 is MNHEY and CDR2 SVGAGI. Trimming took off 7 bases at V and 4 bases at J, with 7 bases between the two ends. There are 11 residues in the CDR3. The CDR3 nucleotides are TGTGCCAGCACCCAGGGAGAGACCCAGTACTTC. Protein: CASTQGETQYF.

CDR3 loop: CASSLTYTDTQYF. The CDR3 bases are TGTGCCAGCAGCTTGACTTACACAGATACGCAGTATTTT. The V and J genes are TRBV5-4 and TRBJ2-3; D gene unclear. Trimming left V 1 base short and J 2 bases short, with 5 bases between. CDR3 length: 13 residues. CDR1 is SGHNT, CDR2 YYREEE, per germline (reference sequence).

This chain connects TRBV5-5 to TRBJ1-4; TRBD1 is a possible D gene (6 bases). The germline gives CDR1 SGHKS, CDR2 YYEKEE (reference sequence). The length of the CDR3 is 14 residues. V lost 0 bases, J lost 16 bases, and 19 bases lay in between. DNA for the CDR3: TGTGCCAGCAGCTTGGAAGTCTTGGGGGCGAGGAGGTTTTTT. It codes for CASSLEVLGARRFF.

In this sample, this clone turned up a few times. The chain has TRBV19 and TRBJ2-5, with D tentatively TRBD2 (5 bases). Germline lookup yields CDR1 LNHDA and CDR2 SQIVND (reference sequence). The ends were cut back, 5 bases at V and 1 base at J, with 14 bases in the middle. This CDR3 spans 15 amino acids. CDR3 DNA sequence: TGTGCCAGTAGTTCCGGACTCCTGGGCCAAGAGACCCAGTACTTC. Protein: CASSSGLLGQETQYF. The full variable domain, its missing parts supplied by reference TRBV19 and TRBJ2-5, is DGGITQSPKYLFRKEGQNVTLSCEQNLNHDAMYWYRQDPGQGLRLIYYSQIVNDFQKGDIAEGYSVSREKKESFPLTVTSAQKNPTAFYLCASSSGLLGQETQYFGPGTRLLVL.

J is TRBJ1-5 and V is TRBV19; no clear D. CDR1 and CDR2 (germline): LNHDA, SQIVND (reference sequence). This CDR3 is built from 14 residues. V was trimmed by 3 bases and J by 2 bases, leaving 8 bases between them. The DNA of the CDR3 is TGTGCCAGTAGTATCGCGGCGGGCAATCAGCCCCAGCATTTT. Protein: CASSIAAGNQPQHF.

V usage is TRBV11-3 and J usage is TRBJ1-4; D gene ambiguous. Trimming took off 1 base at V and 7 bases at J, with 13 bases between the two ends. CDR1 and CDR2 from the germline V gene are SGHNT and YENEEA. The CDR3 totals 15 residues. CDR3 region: CASSLGTHTREKLFF. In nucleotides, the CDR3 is TGTGCCAGCAGCTTAGGAACCCACACGCGTGAAAAACTGTTTTTT.

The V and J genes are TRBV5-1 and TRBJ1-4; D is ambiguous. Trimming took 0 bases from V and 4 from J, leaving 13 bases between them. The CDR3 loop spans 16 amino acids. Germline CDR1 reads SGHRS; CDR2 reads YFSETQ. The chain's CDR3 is CASSLALLEFNEKLFF. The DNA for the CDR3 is TGCGCCAGCAGCTTGGCCCTATTAGAATTTAATGAAAAACTGTTTTTT.

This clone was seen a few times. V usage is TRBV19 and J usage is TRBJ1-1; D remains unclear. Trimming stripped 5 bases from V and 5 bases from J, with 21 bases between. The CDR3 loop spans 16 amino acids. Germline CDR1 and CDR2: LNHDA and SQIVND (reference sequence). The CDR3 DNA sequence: TGTGCCAGTAGTCAATTGGGAACGAGTAAGTGGACTGAAGCTTTCTTT. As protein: CASSQLGTSKWTEAFF.

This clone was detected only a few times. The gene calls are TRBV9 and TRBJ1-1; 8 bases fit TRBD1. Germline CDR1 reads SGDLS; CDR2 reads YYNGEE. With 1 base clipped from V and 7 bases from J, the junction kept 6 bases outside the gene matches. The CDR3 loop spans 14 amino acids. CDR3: CASSVRAGGGEAFF. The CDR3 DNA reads TGTGCCAGCAGCGTAAGGGCAGGGGGCGGTGAAGCTTTCTTT.

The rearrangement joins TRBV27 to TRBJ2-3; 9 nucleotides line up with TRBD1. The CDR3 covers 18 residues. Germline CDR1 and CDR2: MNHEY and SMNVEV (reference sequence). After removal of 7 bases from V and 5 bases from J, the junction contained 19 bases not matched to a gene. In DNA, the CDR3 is TGTGCCAGCACCAACAACCCCGGGGACAGGGTGCCAATAGATACGCAGTATTTT. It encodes CASTNNPGDRVPIDTQYF.

DNA for the CDR3: TGTGCCAGCAGCTTAGATAATCCAGCTTTTAACTATGGCTACACCTTC. It yields the protein CASSLDNPAFNYGYTF. V is TRBV7-2 and J is TRBJ1-2; unclear D gene. The CDR3 covers 16 residues. Germline V gene data show CDR1 as SGHTA and CDR2 as FQGNSA. Trimming took 1 base from V and 1 from J, leaving 13 bases between them.

CDR3 DNA: TGTGCCAGCAGTGAAGCGGGGACACCAAAGCGGTACTTC. It yields the protein CASSEAGTPKRYF. V and J are TRBV6-1 and TRBJ2-7; the D gene is possibly TRBD1 (6 bases). Trimming took off 0 bases at V and 12 bases at J, with 15 bases between the two ends. Germline values: CDR1 MNHNS, CDR2 SASEGT. CDR3 size: 13 residues.

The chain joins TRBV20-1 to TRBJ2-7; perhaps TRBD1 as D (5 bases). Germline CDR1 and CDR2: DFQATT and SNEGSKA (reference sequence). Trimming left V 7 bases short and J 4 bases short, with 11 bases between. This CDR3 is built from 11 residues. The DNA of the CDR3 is TGCAGTGTGCTGCAGGGTTACGAGCAGTACTTC. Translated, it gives CSVLQGYEQYF.

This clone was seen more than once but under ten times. The CDR3 region is CASGLDSYGYTF. The CDR3 nucleotides are TGTGCTAGTGGTTTGGACAGTTATGGCTACACCTTC. The chain couples TRBV12-5 to TRBJ1-2; D is unclear. Germline-derived CDR1 and CDR2 are LGHNT and FRNRAP. V lost 1 base to trimming and J lost 5 bases, with 5 bases between them. This CDR3 is built from 12 residues.

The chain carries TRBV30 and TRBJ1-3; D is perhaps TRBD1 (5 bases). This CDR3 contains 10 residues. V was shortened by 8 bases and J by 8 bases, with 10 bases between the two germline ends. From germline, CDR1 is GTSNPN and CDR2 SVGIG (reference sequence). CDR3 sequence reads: CALMGDTIYF. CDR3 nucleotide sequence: TGTGCCCTAATGGGGGACACCATATATTTT.

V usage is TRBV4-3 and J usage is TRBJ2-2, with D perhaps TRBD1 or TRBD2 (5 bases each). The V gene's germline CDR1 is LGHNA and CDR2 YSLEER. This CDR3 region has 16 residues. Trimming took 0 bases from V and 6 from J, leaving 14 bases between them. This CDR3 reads CASSQDVGRGAGELFF. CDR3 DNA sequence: TGCGCCAGCAGCCAAGACGTGGGACGGGGTGCCGGGGAGCTGTTTTTT.

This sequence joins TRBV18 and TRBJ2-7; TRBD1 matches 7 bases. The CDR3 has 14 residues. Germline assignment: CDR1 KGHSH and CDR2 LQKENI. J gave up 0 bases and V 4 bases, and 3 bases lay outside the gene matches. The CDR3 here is CASSQGAGSYEQYF. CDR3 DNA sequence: TGTGCCAGCTCACAGGGGGCTGGCTCCTACGAGCAGTACTTC. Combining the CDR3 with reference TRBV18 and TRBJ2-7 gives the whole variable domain NAGVMQNPRHLVRRRGQEARLRCSPMKGHSHVYWYRQLPEEGLKFMVYLQKENIIDESGMPKERFSAEFPKEGPSILRIQQVVRGDSAAYFCASSQGAGSYEQYFGPGTRLTVT.

The CDR3 DNA sequence: TGTGCCAGCACCCAAAGTCGAGGACAGGGGGCCTACACCTTC. Encoded protein: CASTQSRGQGAYTF. This chain links TRBV2 with TRBJ1-2; TRBD1 agrees at 11 bases. With 7 bases clipped from V and 10 bases from J, the junction kept 11 bases outside the gene matches. This CDR3 spans 14 amino acids. From germline, CDR1 is SNHLY and CDR2 FYNNEI.

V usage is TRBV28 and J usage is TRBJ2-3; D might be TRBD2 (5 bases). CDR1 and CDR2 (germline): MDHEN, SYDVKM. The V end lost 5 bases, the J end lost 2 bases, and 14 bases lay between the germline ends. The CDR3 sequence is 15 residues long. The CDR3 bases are TGTGCCAGCAGTCCCCCAAACGGACTCACAGATACGCAGTATTTT. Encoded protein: CASSPPNGLTDTQYF.

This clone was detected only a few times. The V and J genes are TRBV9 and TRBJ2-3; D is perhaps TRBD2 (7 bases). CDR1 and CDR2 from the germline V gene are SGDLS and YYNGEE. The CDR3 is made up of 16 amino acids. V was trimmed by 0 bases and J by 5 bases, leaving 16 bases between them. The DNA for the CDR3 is TGTGCCAGCAGCGTAGGGGGGGGCTACGGTGTAGATACGCAGTATTTT. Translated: CASSVGGGYGVDTQYF.

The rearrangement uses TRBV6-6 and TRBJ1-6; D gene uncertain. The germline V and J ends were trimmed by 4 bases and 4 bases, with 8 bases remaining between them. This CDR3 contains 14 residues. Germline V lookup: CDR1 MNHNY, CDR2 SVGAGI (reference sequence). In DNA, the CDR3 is TGTGCCAGCAGTTCCACGCGGTATAATTCACCCCTCCACTTT. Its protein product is CASSSTRYNSPLHF.